These 26 T cell receptor beta chains were sequenced from one sample in a study of identical twins. TCRdb re-derived calls from the 5' RACE reads in MiXCR, one entry per CDR3 protein. This sample has hundreds of thousands of distinct CDR3 sequences, with about 20% found just once. These data are also associated with another study on T cells expressing NK-cell markers.

Sequencing was carried out using PBMCs. The receptor source for this set is a woman between 18 and 29 years old in good health.

In this sample, this clonotype turned up many times. The V gene is TRBV5-1, the J gene TRBJ2-5, with 11 nucleotides matching TRBD2. Germline CDR1 is SGHRS and CDR2 is YFSETQ. The CDR3 consists of 15 residues. With 4 bases clipped from V and 5 bases from J, the junction kept 7 bases outside the gene matches. The CDR3 DNA sequence: TGCGCCAGCAGCCTGCCTAGCGGGGGGCGGGAGACCCAGTACTTC. Translating gives CASSLPSGGRETQYF. Supplemented by reference TRBV5-1 and TRBJ2-5, the full variable domain reads KAGVTQTPRYLIKTRGQQVTLSCSPISGHRSVSWYQQTPGQGLQFLFEYFSETQRNKGNFPGRFSGRQFSNSRSEMNVSTLELGDSALYLCASSLPSGGRETQYFGPGTRLLVL.

V usage is TRBV14 and J usage is TRBJ2-1, with 8 bases fitting TRBD2. Germline CDR1 reads SGHDN; CDR2 reads FVKESK. This CDR3 region has 16 residues. V shed 3 bases and J 8 bases; nucleotides not matched to a gene: 12. The CDR3 DNA reads as TGTGCCAGCAGCCACCCGACTAGCGCCGACCTAGATGAGCAGTTCTTC. Its protein product is CASSHPTSADLDEQFF. The variable domain in full, completed from reference TRBV14 and TRBJ2-1, reads EAGVTQFPSHSVIEKGQTVTLRCDPISGHDNLYWYRRVMGKEIKFLLHFVKESKQDESGMPNNRFLAERTGGTYSTLKVQPAELEDSGVYFCASSHPTSADLDEQFFGPGTRLTVL.

This clonotype was seen more than once but under ten times. The V gene is TRBV20-1, the J gene TRBJ2-7, with D maybe TRBD2 (5 bases). The CDR3 is 12 residues long. Germline values: CDR1 DFQATT, CDR2 SNEGSKA (reference sequence). V was cut by 3 bases and J by 3 bases, with 9 bases left in between. This CDR3 is CSASRDGYEQYF. CDR3 bases: TGCAGTGCTAGCCGGGATGGCTACGAGCAGTACTTC.

This clonotype was counted between two and nine times. This chain uses TRBV12-3 or TRBV12-4 with TRBJ1-1; no definite D call. This CDR3 region has 13 residues. V dropped 2 bases and J dropped 3 bases, with 7 bases sitting between them. The DNA for the CDR3 is TGTGCCAGCAGTTTAAATCTCGACACTGAAGCTTTCTTT. This codes for CASSLNLDTEAFF.

This clonotype was picked up a small number of times. This rearrangement joins TRBV12-3 or TRBV12-4 to TRBJ2-5, with D unclear. The CDR3 is made up of 14 amino acids. The V end lost 5 bases, the J end lost 1 base, and 11 bases lay between the germline ends. The CDR3 coding sequence is TGTGCCAGCAGTCCCCCCCTGGTCCAAGAGACCCAGTACTTC. Translated, it gives CASSPPLVQETQYF.

This clonotype was seen a few times. V gene TRBV9 combines with J gene TRBJ2-1; D may be TRBD2 (6 bases). The CDR3 has 15 amino acids. Deletions cut 0 bases from V and 4 bases from J, with 11 bases between. From germline, CDR1 is SGDLS and CDR2 YYNGEE. The CDR3 sequence: CASSVAPGVYNEQFF. The CDR3 DNA sequence: TGTGCCAGCAGCGTAGCCCCGGGGGTGTACAATGAGCAGTTCTTC.

This clonotype was recorded at least ten times. The junction departs from the called germline gene at one end, perhaps through a read error. The chain combines TRBV7-2 with TRBJ2-7, with 7 bases matching TRBD2. The CDR3 consists of 14 residues. CDR1 SGHTA and CDR2 FQGNSA come from the germline V gene. The CDR3 protein is CASSLASGTYEQYF. The DNA for the CDR3 is TGTGCCAGCAGTTTAGCTAGCGGAACCTACGAGCAGTACTTC.

This clonotype appeared a few times. The V call is TRBV20-1, the J call TRBJ2-3, with TRBD2 matching 10 bases. Per the germline V gene, CDR1 is DFQATT and CDR2 is SNEGSKA (reference sequence). V shed 0 bases and J 2 bases; nucleotides not matched to a gene: 8. CDR3 length: 17 residues. The CDR3 DNA follows: TGCAGTGCTAGAGATCCGGCTAGCGGGAGCCTCACAGATACGCAGTATTTT. Amino acid sequence: CSARDPASGSLTDTQYF.

This clonotype was seen only a few times. The chain employs TRBV5-5 and TRBJ2-5; TRBD2 might be the D (5 bases). The CDR3 loop spans 12 amino acids. V lost 0 bases and J lost 7, with 7 bases in between. Germline CDR1 and CDR2: SGHKS and YYEKEE (reference sequence). The DNA for the CDR3 is TGTGCCAGCAGCTTGGAAGGGAGGACCCAGTACTTC. Translation: CASSLEGRTQYF.

The chain links TRBV9 to TRBJ1-5, with unresolved D. The CDR3 totals 13 residues. Trimming shortened V by 1 base and J by 3 bases, and 5 bases separated the two germline ends. CDR1 SGDLS and CDR2 YYNGEE come from the germline V gene. The CDR3 is CASSVMDNQPQHF. For the CDR3, the DNA is TGTGCCAGCAGCGTAATGGACAATCAGCCCCAGCATTTT.

The rearrangement uses TRBV12-3 or TRBV12-4 and TRBJ2-7; the match to TRBD1 covers 10 bases. This CDR3 comprises 15 residues. V lost 5 bases to trimming and J lost 10 bases; unmatched junction nucleotides: 14. The CDR3: CASSPYRDRGPRQYF. The CDR3 DNA reads as TGTGCCAGCAGTCCGTACCGGGACAGGGGCCCCCGACAGTACTTC.

This clonotype was seen a handful of times. This chain links TRBV12-3 or TRBV12-4 with TRBJ1-3, with D possibly matching TRBD1 (5 bases). V was trimmed by 3 bases and J by 4 bases, leaving 10 bases between them. This CDR3 has 14 residues. CDR3 amino acids: CASSFIGAGNTIYF. The CDR3 nucleotides read TGTGCCAGCAGTTTTATAGGGGCGGGAAACACCATATATTTT.

This clonotype was counted a few times. The chain uses TRBV6-2 or TRBV6-3 and TRBJ1-5; TRBD1 agrees at 9 bases. Germline V CDR1 and CDR2: MNHEY, SVGEGT. V shed 5 bases and J 5 bases; nucleotides not matched to a gene: 10. There are 16 residues in the CDR3. CDR3 protein: CASSPSGQGNHQPQHF. In DNA form, the CDR3 reads TGTGCCAGCAGTCCTTCGGGACAGGGCAACCATCAGCCCCAGCATTTT.

This clonotype was recorded a few times. The J gene is TRBJ2-7, the V gene TRBV3-1, with unresolved D. Germline V gene lookup returns CDR1 LGHDT and CDR2 YNNKEL (reference sequence). The CDR3 consists of 11 residues. V shed 6 bases and J shed 8 bases, with 11 bases lying between them. The CDR3 bases are TGTGCCAGCAGTATGTCGGAAAAGCAGTACTTC. Translation gives CASSMSEKQYF.

This clonotype was counted only a few times. V gene TRBV12-3 or TRBV12-4 combines with J gene TRBJ1-1, with D uncertain. V was cut by 9 bases and J by 5 bases, with 16 bases left in between. CDR3 length equals 13 residues. The CDR3 is CASYSREKTEAFF. CDR3 nucleotide sequence: TGTGCCAGTTACTCTAGGGAAAAGACTGAAGCTTTCTTT.

This clonotype was seen a handful of times. The chain links TRBV7-2 to TRBJ2-4, with D perhaps TRBD1 (5 bases). Germline loops: CDR1 SGHTA, CDR2 FQGNSA. V lost 2 bases and J lost 7, with 18 bases in between. The CDR3 length is 16 residues. The CDR3 region has the DNA TGTGCCAGCAGCTTATTCCCGAGACAGCGAGAGAACATTCAGTACTTC. It yields the protein CASSLFPRQRENIQYF.

This clonotype was counted between two and nine times. The chain couples TRBV11-2 to TRBJ2-5; TRBD1 matches at 11 bases. The CDR3 runs 18 residues. Germline loops: CDR1 SGHAT, CDR2 FQNNGV. Germline trimming cut 3 bases from V and 2 bases from J; bases unmatched to any gene: 11. CDR3 in amino acids: CASSFRGTDRGPQETQYF. CDR3 in DNA: TGTGCCAGCAGCTTCCGGGGCACGGACAGGGGGCCTCAAGAGACCCAGTACTTC.

In its sample, this clonotype was seen a few times. The chain combines TRBV5-6 with TRBJ2-7; tentative D call: TRBD1 (5 bases). V was shortened by 4 bases and J by 0 bases, with 14 bases between the two germline ends. Germline-derived CDR1 and CDR2 are SGHDT and YYEEEE. The CDR3 consists of 15 residues. The CDR3 DNA sequence: TGTGCCAGCAGCGCCCTACAGGAAAGCTCCTACGAGCAGTACTTC. This gives the protein CASSALQESSYEQYF. The full variable domain, in which reference TRBV5-6 and TRBJ2-7 provide the parts outside the CDR3, is DAGVTQSPTHLIKTRGQQVTLRCSPKSGHDTVSWYQQALGQGPQFIFQYYEEEERQRGNFPDRFSGHQFPNYSSELNVNALLLGDSALYLCASSALQESSYEQYFGPGTRLTVT.

V usage is TRBV5-5 and J usage is TRBJ2-1; D may be TRBD1 (5 bases). CDR1 and CDR2 (germline): SGHKS, YYEKEE (reference sequence). The CDR3 is made up of 15 amino acids. Trimming removed 2 bases at V and 3 bases at J, with 12 bases between. The CDR3 nucleotides are TGTGCCAGCAGCTTAAAGCATCAGGGCTACAATGAGCAGTTCTTC. The encoded protein is CASSLKHQGYNEQFF.

The V gene is TRBV9, the J gene TRBJ2-1, with TRBD2 matching 8 bases. CDR1 is SGDLS, CDR2 YYNGEE, per germline. This CDR3 has 15 residues. The V segment lost 4 bases and the J segment 5 bases; nucleotides outside the gene matches: 8. Written as DNA, the CDR3 is TGTGCCAGCAGCCCTCTTAACGGGGGGGACAATGAGCAGTTCTTC. Its translation is CASSPLNGGDNEQFF.

There are many counts of this clonotype. The rearrangement joins TRBV5-4 to TRBJ2-1; 7 bases align to TRBD2. The germline gives CDR1 SGHNT, CDR2 YYREEE (reference sequence). V lost 0 bases, J lost 0 bases, and 21 bases stayed unmatched. The CDR3 consists of 22 residues. The CDR3 bases are TGTGCCAGCAGCTTGGTATCGCTTTGGCGGGGGAGCCCTATGGGCTCCTACAATGAGCAGTTCTTC. This codes for CASSLVSLWRGSPMGSYNEQFF. Filled out from reference TRBV5-4 and TRBJ2-1, the complete variable domain reads ETGVTQSPTHLIKTRGQQVTLRCSSQSGHNTVSWYQQALGQGPQFIFQYYREEENGRGNFPPRFSGLQFPNYSSELNVNALELDDSALYLCASSLVSLWRGSPMGSYNEQFFGPGTRLTVL.

This sequence joins TRBV10-3 and TRBJ1-4, with D uncertain. Trimming pared 11 bases from V and 5 bases from J, leaving 12 bases between. The CDR3 totals 12 residues. Per germline, CDR1 ENHRY and CDR2 SYGVKD. CDR3 bases: TGTGCCGCAAGACCATTGAATGAAAAACTGTTTTTT. Encoded protein: CAARPLNEKLFF.

In its sample, this clonotype was seen a few times. The chain carries TRBV7-9 and TRBJ1-2; D not certain. Trimming shortened V by 1 base and J by 4 bases, and 10 bases separated the two germline ends. CDR1 SEHNR and CDR2 FQNEAQ come from the germline V gene (reference sequence). The CDR3 is 14 residues long. CDR3 sequence reads: CASSLGRGPYGYTF. The CDR3 coding sequence is TGTGCCAGCAGCTTAGGGAGAGGGCCCTATGGCTACACCTTC.

CDR3 coding DNA: TGTGCCAGCAGCTTAGAGCGGTCTGAAGCTTTCTTT. The encoded protein is CASSLERSEAFF. This chain uses TRBV11-3 with TRBJ1-1, with unresolved D. The CDR3 spans 12 residues. Trimming left V 0 bases short and J 6 bases short, with 5 bases between. CDR1 and CDR2 (germline): SGHNT, YENEEA.

This clonotype appeared a few times. The genes are TRBV20-1 and TRBJ2-5; D gene ambiguous. The CDR3 extends over 11 amino acids. The germline V and J ends were trimmed by 1 base and 5 bases, with 5 bases remaining between them. Germline V CDR1 and CDR2: DFQATT, SNEGSKA (reference sequence). The CDR3 nucleotides read TGCAGTGCTAGAGTATCGGAGACCCAGTACTTC. Translation: CSARVSETQYF.

This chain joins TRBV11-3 and TRBJ1-5; D uncertain. Germline V gene data show CDR1 as SGHNT and CDR2 as YENEEA. The CDR3 runs 10 residues. The V and J ends lost 6 bases and 7 bases respectively, with 4 bases between them. The CDR3 loop reads CASRGQPQHF. In DNA form, the CDR3 reads TGTGCCAGCAGAGGCCAGCCCCAGCATTTT.